This paragraph covers one TCR beta chain sequence. Its antigen is undetermined. Treatment: around 19 received Ad26.COV2.S at low or high dose, single or two shots; about 5 received placebo; per-sample allocation not given. Samples were taken on day 63 after the first vaccine or placebo injection. The donor was a Boston adult aged 18-55 years. This record belongs to a study of Ad26.COV2.S vaccination and SARS-CoV-2 variants. The study's findings and limits: Total responses of T cells may have been underestimated by the analyses of TCR breadth and depth. Substantial post-vaccination breadth of spike-specific CD8+ and CD4+ T cell responses was reported.

V shed 4 bases and J shed 4 bases, with 15 bases lying between them. CDR1 and CDR2 from the germline V gene are SGHRS and YFSETQ. The CDR3 consists of 14 residues. Clones were sequenced by immunoSEQ multiplex PCR, and TCRdb holds only the in-frame ones, with some missing. The data hold around 450,000 clones, with about nine tenths observed a single time. This sequence was found in a person aged 18-65 years who received the Ad26.COV2.S COVID-19 vaccine or a placebo. The chain links TRBV5-1 to TRBJ2-7; D may be TRBD2 (6 bases). Source: peripheral blood, taken in a trial of Ad26.COV2.S vaccine versus placebo. CDR3 sequence reads: CASSRGTEVYEQYF. The CDR3 bases are TGCGCCAGCAGCCGCGGGACCGAAGTTTACGAGCAGTACTTC.